The clone carrying this TCR beta chain has ten or more counts. RNA transcripts gave rise to amplified TCR beta CDR3 regions. HTBI primers were the set used in a first-round RT-PCR of the TCR CDR3. One entry per CDR3 protein results from TCRdb running MiXCR on the multiplex PCR reads. Among fewer than 700,000 distinct CDR3 sequences, over 15% were seen once, and the ten largest hold approximately 16%. Looked up from germline, CDR1 is LGHNT and CDR2 is FRNRAP. Trimming cost V 6 bases and J 1 base; bases outside gene matches: 3. CDR3 size: 14 residues. This entry comes from a study of T cells in Graves' hyperthyroidism and ophthalmopathy.

The rearrangement links TRBV12-5 to TRBJ2-5; 9 nucleotides match TRBD2. Sequencing used blood. This receptor was identified in a woman younger than 35 with Graves' ophthalmopathy. The CDR3 nucleotides are TGTGCTAGTGGCCTAGCGGGACCCCAAGAGACCCAGTACTTC. Translating gives CASGLAGPQETQYF. Filled out from reference TRBV12-5 and TRBJ2-5, the complete variable domain reads DARVTQTPRHKVTEMGQEVTMRCQPILGHNTVFWYRQTMMQGLELLAYFRNRAPLDDSGMPKDRFSAEMPDATLATLKIQPSEPRDSAVYFCASGLAGPQETQYFGPGTRLLVL.